This T cell receptor (beta chain) was profiled in a study of shared clonotypes between healthy human individuals. Study-wide points: Non-shared clonotypes had lower generation probabilities than those shared by all four donors.

Healthy adults negative for HIV, lacking recent acute infections or vaccinations, served as donors. As regards this clone: Its specificity is unknown.

Germline V gene lookup returns CDR1 SGDLS and CDR2 YYNGEE. J lost 6 bases, V lost 5 bases, and 10 bases had no gene match. This CDR3 has 15 residues. Each cell subset's genomic DNA was divided evenly among several immunoSEQ plates. The data were produced by immunoSEQ multiplex PCR, yet TCRdb's version contains in-frame clones alone and is incomplete. The top ten clones hold approximately 0.52% of a sample with 800,000 to 1,200,000 clones, 75% to 85% of them seen once. Sequencing used memory CD4+ T cells from PBMCs. Described subset: CD45RA-negative fraction. The chain uses TRBV9 and TRBJ2-3, with 9 bases identical to TRBD2. This sequence was found in a man between 18 and 35 years old in good health. Some clones in this sample may be carry-over from other donors' samples. CDR3 in DNA: TGTGCCAGCAGTACTCGTAGCGGGAGAGACGATACGCAGTATTTT. Protein: CASSTRSGRDDTQYF.